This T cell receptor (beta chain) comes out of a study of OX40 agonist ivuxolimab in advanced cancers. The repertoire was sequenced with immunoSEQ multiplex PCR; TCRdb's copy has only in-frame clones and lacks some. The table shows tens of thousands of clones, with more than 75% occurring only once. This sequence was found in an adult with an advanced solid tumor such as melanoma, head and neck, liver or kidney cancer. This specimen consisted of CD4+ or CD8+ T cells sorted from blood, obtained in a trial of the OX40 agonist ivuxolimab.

CDR3 DNA: TGCGCCAGCAGCTTGGCGGAGCAAGAGACCCAGTACTTC. This gives the protein CASSLAEQETQYF. The chain couples TRBV5-1 to TRBJ2-5; D is unclear. From germline, CDR1 is SGHRS and CDR2 YFSETQ. This CDR3 region has 13 residues. The V end was cut by 0 bases, the J end by 2 bases, with 5 bases between.